This entry describes one T cell receptor (beta chain). Its antigen is not identified. The data are from a study of cytomegalovirus exposure and HLA in healthy donors. Study context: Genetic ancestry analysis placed around 76% of the roughly 400 donors that were genotyped in the Caucasian-associated cluster.

In the PCR, 60 Vbeta and 13 Jbeta primers were used. Data came from immunoSEQ multiplex PCR; TCRdb stores just in-frame clones and leaves some out. The data show 100,000 or so clones, with over 60% seen just once and roughly 9.1% held by the top ten. General study results and limits: The authors considered a cluster of highly shared sequence variants likely to be a sequencing artifact. Prediction of most subjects' HLA-A and HLA-B alleles by TCR beta sequences was reportedly accurate.

This sequence originates from a male donor in good health and CMV-seropositive. The sample was PBMCs.

CDR3 amino acids: CASSSLAGGRNEQFF. The CDR3 DNA follows: TGTGCCAGCAGCTCCCTAGCGGGAGGGAGAAATGAGCAGTTCTTC. The rearrangement links TRBV7-9 to TRBJ2-1; TRBD2 agrees at 12 bases. Germline V lookup: CDR1 SEHNR, CDR2 FQNEAQ (reference sequence). V lost 4 bases and J lost 7; bases outside the gene matches: 5. The CDR3 runs to 15 residues. The variable domain in full, with the rest retrieved from reference TRBV7-9 and TRBJ2-1, is DTGVSQNPRHKITKRGQNVTFRCDPISEHNRLYWYRQTLGQGPEFLTYFQNEAQLEKSRLLSDRFSAERPKGSFSTLEIQRTEQGDSAMYLCASSSLAGGRNEQFFGPGTRLTVL.